This T cell receptor (beta chain) appears in the sequencing data of a study of T cell responses to AZD1222 COVID-19 vaccine. Sequencing was performed with immunoSEQ multiplex PCR; in TCRdb, only in-frame clones are kept and a portion is missing. The sample has 150,000 to 200,000 clones; around 94% are singletons. The CDR3 covers 13 residues. Germline trimming cut 5 bases from V and 2 bases from J; bases unmatched to any gene: 3. Germline CDR1 reads SGHRS; CDR2 reads YFSETQ. The chain employs TRBV5-1 and TRBJ2-7; 8 nucleotides align to TRBD1. Sequenced here: peripheral blood, sampled 28 days after the second AZD1222 dose. The TCR originated in an adult who received the AZD1222 COVID-19 vaccine. The CDR3 loop is CASRGTGAYEQYF. CDR3 nucleotides: TGCGCCAGCAGAGGGACAGGAGCCTACGAGCAGTACTTC.